The 31 T cell receptor beta chains listed next were all sequenced from one sample in a study of blood T cell repertoires in COVID-19. Sequencing used immunoSEQ multiplex PCR; TCRdb keeps in-frame clones, though not all of them. The sample carries more than 95,000 clones, around 70% recorded once. The sequenced sample consisted of peripheral blood. The receptors stem from a man in his 60s with acute or convalescent COVID-19.

The chain uses TRBV7-2 and TRBJ1-2; weak D call: TRBD1 (5 bases). The CDR3 contains 15 residues. V dropped 4 bases and J dropped 5 bases, with 17 bases sitting between them. Germline CDR1 SGHTA, CDR2 FQGNSA. CDR3 loop: CASSSTQVRMYGYTF. CDR3 coding DNA: TGTGCCAGCAGCTCAACACAGGTTAGGATGTATGGCTACACCTTC. The full variable domain, its missing parts supplied by reference TRBV7-2 and TRBJ1-2, is GAGVSQSPSNKVTEKGKDVELRCDPISGHTALYWYRQSLGQGLEFLIYFQGNSAPDKSGLPSDRFSAERTGGSVSTLTIQRTQQEDSAVYLCASSSTQVRMYGYTFGSGTRLTVV.

This clone was counted a single time. This chain uses TRBV10-3 with TRBJ1-2, with D possibly matching TRBD1 (6 bases). The CDR3 consists of 13 residues. Germline loops: CDR1 ENHRY, CDR2 SYGVKD. V was trimmed by 8 bases and J by 6 bases, leaving 16 bases between them. The chain's CDR3 is CAIAERTDHGYTF. In nucleotides, the CDR3 is TGTGCCATCGCTGAGAGGACAGACCATGGCTACACCTTC.

This rearrangement joins TRBV3-1 (or the pseudogene TRBV3-2) to TRBJ2-7; D might be TRBD2 (6 bases). The ends were cut back, 2 bases at V and 3 bases at J, with 20 bases in the middle. The CDR3 sequence is 17 residues long. Germline V gene lookup returns CDR1 LGHDT and CDR2 YNNKEL (reference sequence). The CDR3 sequence: CASSQSSQVAVSYEQYF. CDR3 nucleotide sequence: TGTGCCAGCAGCCAATCCTCCCAGGTAGCGGTAAGCTACGAGCAGTACTTC.

The rearrangement links TRBV2 to TRBJ1-6, with TRBD1 as a possible D gene (5 bases). CDR3 size: 13 residues. V was cut by 7 bases and J by 7 bases, with 11 bases left in between. CDR1 is SNHLY, CDR2 FYNNEI, per germline. CDR3 sequence reads: CASKFGGNSPLHF. The CDR3 region has the DNA TGTGCCAGCAAATTTGGGGGGAATTCACCCCTCCACTTT.

This chain uses TRBV9 with TRBJ2-6, with a possible D match to TRBD2 (6 bases). Germline loops: CDR1 SGDLS, CDR2 YYNGEE. Trimming removed 0 bases at V and 0 bases at J, with 13 bases between. This CDR3 comprises 18 residues. CDR3 sequence reads: CASSVVGGSGSGANVLTF. CDR3 bases: TGTGCCAGCAGCGTAGTAGGAGGGTCGGGCTCTGGGGCCAACGTCCTGACTTTC.

As for this clone: One junction end does not reproduce the germline sequence, and a read error may be involved. V is TRBV3-1 (or the pseudogene TRBV3-2) and J is TRBJ1-1, with a possible D match to TRBD1 (5 bases). Germline values: CDR1 LGHDT, CDR2 YNNKEL (reference sequence). The CDR3 is 15 amino acids. CDR3 protein: CASSLRTLVNAEAFF. The CDR3 DNA follows: TGTGCCAGCAGCTTACGGACACTGGTGAACGCTGAAGCTTTCTTT.

This chain uses TRBV2 with TRBJ1-6, with 8 bases that match TRBD1. Trimming took 7 bases from V and 3 from J; bases not matched to a gene: 5. This CDR3 has 15 residues. Germline V gene sequence: CDR1 SNHLY, CDR2 FYNNEI. This chain's CDR3 is CASTRTGNYNSPLHF. The DNA for the CDR3 is TGTGCCAGCACCCGGACAGGGAACTATAATTCACCCCTCCACTTT.

This clone was seen a few times. The rearrangement uses TRBV7-9 and TRBJ1-6; 7 bases map to TRBD1. Unmatched junction bases numbered 9, after V lost 2 bases and J lost 8 bases. Germline V gene sequence: CDR1 SEHNR, CDR2 FQNEAQ (reference sequence). The CDR3 runs to 16 residues. The CDR3 here is CASSLRGLGRDSPLHF. For the CDR3, the DNA is TGTGCCAGCAGCTTAAGGGGGCTAGGACGAGATTCACCCCTCCACTTT.

The rearrangement links TRBV12-3 or TRBV12-4 to TRBJ1-4, with 8 bases fitting TRBD1. V shed 3 bases and J 11 bases; nucleotides not matched to a gene: 5. The CDR3 is made up of 13 amino acids. Here the CDR3 reads CASSLTGQGKLFF. The CDR3 DNA reads TGTGCCAGCAGTTTGACCGGACAGGGCAAACTGTTTTTT.

Here the CDR3 DNA reads TGTGCCACCAGTGATGTAGGGGGCTCCTCCTACGAGCAGTACTTC. Protein sequence: CATSDVGGSSYEQYF. This chain uses TRBV24-1 with TRBJ2-7; 7 positions match TRBD1. The J segment lost 0 bases and the V segment lost 3 bases, leaving 4 bases of the junction unmatched. This CDR3 is 15 amino acids long. Germline V gives CDR1 KGHDR, CDR2 SFDVKD.

The V gene is TRBV5-6, the J gene TRBJ1-2, with 7 positions matching TRBD1. This CDR3 region has 16 residues. From germline, CDR1 is SGHDT and CDR2 YYEEEE. The V segment lost 4 bases and the J segment 4 bases; nucleotides outside the gene matches: 13. CDR3 nucleotide sequence: TGTGCCAGCAGCAGAGACGGGACAGCCCGAACCTATGGCTACACCTTC. This sequence encodes CASSRDGTARTYGYTF.

The chain links TRBV4-2 to TRBJ2-7; D gene unclear. Trimming left V 1 base short and J 3 bases short, with 13 bases between. Germline V gene sequence: CDR1 LGHNA, CDR2 YNFKEQ. CDR3 length: 15 amino acids. CDR3: CASSQALTSHYEQYF. CDR3 DNA sequence: TGTGCCAGCAGCCAAGCCCTGACTTCTCACTACGAGCAGTACTTC.

The J gene is TRBJ2-5, the V gene TRBV11-2; 11 nucleotides align to TRBD1. V lost 5 bases and J lost 5; bases outside the gene matches: 13. Germline V gene data show CDR1 as SGHAT and CDR2 as FQNNGV. The CDR3 has 17 residues. DNA for the CDR3: TGTGCCAGCAGCGCATCCGGACAGGGGGCTCATGGGGAGACCCAGTACTTC. This codes for CASSASGQGAHGETQYF.

The chain couples TRBV25-1 to TRBJ1-5, with 9 bases aligning to TRBD1. The CDR3 is made up of 13 amino acids. Germline loops: CDR1 MGHDK, CDR2 SYGVNS. Losses at the gene ends were 7 bases for V and 5 bases for J; bases not matched to a gene: 3. CDR3 residues: CASTGTGYQPQHF. The CDR3 nucleotides are TGTGCCAGCACCGGGACAGGGTATCAGCCCCAGCATTTT.

This chain links TRBV27 with TRBJ1-6; 9 bases match TRBD1. The V and J ends lost 6 bases and 6 bases, in that order; junction bases with no gene match: 3. Germline V lookup: CDR1 MNHEY, CDR2 SMNVEV (reference sequence). The CDR3 is made up of 14 amino acids. CDR3 in DNA: TGTGCCAGCAGAGGGACAGGGACTAATTCACCCCTCCACTTT. As protein: CASRGTGTNSPLHF.

This clone was observed once. The chain is built from TRBV6-5 and TRBJ1-6, with 10 bases identical to TRBD1. This CDR3 has 15 amino acids. Germline CDR1 reads MNHEY; CDR2 reads SVGAGI. V trimming: 2 bases; J trimming: 10 bases; junction bases outside the gene matches: 5. Here the CDR3 reads CASSYVGTGDSPLHF. The CDR3 nucleotides are TGTGCCAGCAGTTACGTTGGGACAGGGGACTCACCCCTCCACTTT.

The table lists this clone with a count of one. The chain recombines TRBV11-2 with TRBJ1-3; maybe TRBD1 (6 bases). Germline V gives CDR1 SGHAT, CDR2 FQNNGV. Trimming cost V 2 bases and J 2 bases, with 22 bases left between them. The CDR3 loop spans 19 amino acids. CDR3 nucleotides: TGTGCCAGCAGCTTACAACGGTGGGGGCCGAGTGCCGCTGGAAACACCATATATTTT. This codes for CASSLQRWGPSAAGNTIYF.

The chain employs TRBV30 and TRBJ2-3; 11 bases agree with TRBD2. Germline assignment: CDR1 GTSNPN and CDR2 SVGIG (reference sequence). V lost 3 bases, J lost 2 bases, and 7 bases stayed unmatched. CDR3 length equals 16 residues. In nucleotides, the CDR3 is TGTGCCTGGAGACTAGCGGGGGAGATTATCACAGATACGCAGTATTTT. Translated, it gives CAWRLAGEIITDTQYF.

The V and J genes are TRBV11-3 and TRBJ1-1; D call uncertain. This CDR3 has 12 amino acids. V lost 0 bases and J 11 bases, leaving 10 bases between the germline ends. The germline V gene has CDR1 SGHNT and CDR2 YENEEA. The CDR3 reads CASSLEAFEAFF. The CDR3 DNA sequence: TGTGCCAGCAGCTTAGAAGCCTTCGAGGCTTTCTTT. The full variable domain, in which reference TRBV11-3 and TRBJ1-1 provide the parts outside the CDR3, is EAGVVQSPRYKIIEKKQPVAFWCNPISGHNTLYWYLQNLGQGPELLIRYENEEAVDDSQLPKDRFSAERLKGVDSTLKIQPAELGDSAVYLCASSLEAFEAFFGQGTRLTVV.

The CDR3 DNA reads as TGTGCCAGCAGAACAAGGACGGGGGGGGACACTGAAGCTTTCTTT. Translating gives CASRTRTGGDTEAFF. The J gene is TRBJ1-1, the V gene TRBV6-5, with a possible D match to TRBD1 (5 bases). With 6 bases removed from V and 3 bases from J, the gap between germline ends came to 17 bases. CDR3 size: 15 residues. CDR1 MNHEY and CDR2 SVGAGI come from the germline V gene.

The rearrangement links TRBV2 to TRBJ1-5; TRBD1 matches at 7 bases. The CDR3 length is 14 residues. Germline V gene sequence: CDR1 SNHLY, CDR2 FYNNEI. Losses at the gene ends were 5 bases for V and 4 bases for J; bases not matched to a gene: 5. The CDR3 loop is CASSKGQSNQPQHF. The CDR3 DNA follows: TGTGCCAGCAGTAAGGGACAGTCGAATCAGCCCCAGCATTTT.

This clone was seen a handful of times. The rearrangement links TRBV7-9 to TRBJ1-2, with TRBD1 as a possible D gene (5 bases). The V and J ends lost 1 base and 4 bases respectively, with 10 bases between them. The length of the CDR3 is 14 residues. Germline values: CDR1 SEHNR, CDR2 FQNEAQ (reference sequence). The CDR3 reads CASSLGGALYGYTF. DNA for the CDR3: TGTGCCAGCAGCTTAGGTGGGGCTCTCTATGGCTACACCTTC.

The chain combines TRBV12-5 with TRBJ2-1; 10 bases are shared with TRBD2. After removal of 4 bases from V and 6 bases from J, the junction contained 6 bases not matched to a gene. This CDR3 region has 15 residues. Germline CDR1 LGHNT, CDR2 FRNRAP. The CDR3 DNA follows: TGTGCTAGTGGTTGGGGGGCTAGCGGGGGCAATGAGCAGTTCTTC. It codes for CASGWGASGGNEQFF.

Concerning this clone itself: A junction end diverges from the germline sequence, so it may reflect a read error. The gene calls are TRBV12-3 or TRBV12-4 and TRBJ2-3; possibly TRBD2 for D (6 bases). This CDR3 contains 13 residues. In DNA, the CDR3 is TGTGCCATCAGTCGGGGGACCACAGATACGCAGTATTTT. Amino acid sequence: CAISRGTTDTQYF.

This rearrangement joins TRBV11-2 to TRBJ2-1; D is perhaps TRBD1 (6 bases). The V gene's germline CDR1 is SGHAT and CDR2 FQNNGV. V lost 0 bases, J lost 7 bases, and 16 bases lay in between. The CDR3 loop spans 16 amino acids. For the CDR3, the DNA is TGTGCCAGCAGCTTAGATTGGCGACAGGTGACTAATGAGCAGTTCTTC. It specifies CASSLDWRQVTNEQFF.

This chain uses TRBV5-1 with TRBJ1-6; D is undetermined. The CDR3 sequence is 14 residues long. Germline V gene lookup returns CDR1 SGHRS and CDR2 YFSETQ. Trimming removed 2 bases at V and 10 bases at J, with 13 bases between. The CDR3 loop is CASSFGEGGSPLHF. The CDR3 nucleotides are TGCGCCAGCAGCTTCGGAGAGGGAGGATCACCCCTCCACTTT.

The V and J genes are TRBV6-5 and TRBJ2-7; D may be TRBD1 (6 bases). This CDR3 spans 13 amino acids. Trimming left V 7 bases short and J 1 base short, with 11 bases between. Germline V CDR1 and CDR2: MNHEY, SVGAGI. CDR3 region: CASKGTISYEQYF. The CDR3 DNA follows: TGTGCCAGCAAGGGGACAATTTCCTACGAGCAGTACTTC.

The chain employs TRBV11-3 and TRBJ2-4; the match to TRBD1 covers 7 bases. The CDR3 sequence is 13 residues long. The ends lost 3 bases at V and 8 bases at J; junction bases unmatched: 4. CDR1 is SGHNT and CDR2 is YENEEA in the germline V gene. The CDR3 here is CASSLGTEDIQYF. CDR3 sequence (DNA): TGTGCCAGCAGCTTGGGGACAGAAGACATTCAGTACTTC.

This clone was seen only a few times. The junction differs from germline at one of its ends, possibly a read error. The chain combines TRBV12-5 with TRBJ1-6; a possible D gene is TRBD1 (6 bases). Germline CDR1 reads LGHNT; CDR2 reads FRNRAP. The CDR3 totals 14 residues. The CDR3: CASGLDRNNSPLHF. In DNA, the CDR3 is TGTGCTAGTGGCTTGGACAGAAATAATTCACCCCTCCACTTT.

CDR3 region: CASSERALNYGYTF. CDR3 DNA sequence: TGTGCCAGCAGTGAACGAGCCCTGAACTATGGCTACACCTTC. J is TRBJ1-2 and V is TRBV6-1, with D unresolved. In germline, CDR1 is MNHNS, CDR2 SASEGT. The CDR3 spans 14 residues. Trimming removed 2 bases at V and 2 bases at J, with 9 bases between.

V gene TRBV6-1 combines with J gene TRBJ1-4; TRBD1 aligns across 7 bases. V shed 3 bases and J 4 bases; nucleotides not matched to a gene: 5. Germline values: CDR1 MNHNS, CDR2 SASEGT. CDR3 length: 15 residues. The DNA of the CDR3 is TGTGCCAGCAGTGATCGACAGGGCTTTAATGAAAAACTGTTTTTT. Protein sequence: CASSDRQGFNEKLFF.